Below, 14 T cell receptor beta chains from the same sample are listed, as sequenced in a study of identifying expanded T cells in peripheral blood. Assay: immunoSEQ multiplex PCR; the TCRdb copy retains only in-frame clones and omits some. The sample lists approximately 85,000 clones; approximately 90% were seen once. What was sequenced was blood. The receptors stem from a person aged 18 to 70 in good health.

The chain combines TRBV21-1 with TRBJ1-5; the table names TRBD1, a call not compared with the DNA. TRBV21-1 has pseudogene status. The CDR3 consists of 13 residues. For the CDR3, the DNA is TGTGCCAGCAGCAAAGTTTCAGTTCAGCCCCAGCATTTT. The encoded protein is CASSKVSVQPQHF.

V gene TRBV7-9 combines with J gene TRBJ2-2; D is possibly TRBD1 or TRBD2 (5 bases each). Germline V gene data show CDR1 as SEHNR and CDR2 as FQNEAQ (reference sequence). This CDR3 contains 18 residues. The V end was cut by 4 bases, the J end by 0 bases, with 18 bases between. The CDR3 DNA reads TGTGCCAGCAGCTCTTACCCTTCGGGACGGACGAACACCGGGGAGCTGTTTTTT. Translating it yields CASSSYPSGRTNTGELFF.

The chain has TRBV28 and TRBJ1-2; D is undetermined. Trimming took 2 bases from V and 5 from J, leaving 9 bases between them. This CDR3 spans 13 amino acids. Per the germline V gene, CDR1 is MDHEN and CDR2 is SYDVKM. CDR3 sequence (DNA): TGTGCCAGCAGTTTAAGGCCCGCGTATGGCTACACCTTC. Translating it yields CASSLRPAYGYTF.

The chain couples TRBV7-9 to TRBJ1-5, with D perhaps TRBD1 (6 bases). The CDR3 has 14 residues. Germline V CDR1 and CDR2: SEHNR, FQNEAQ (reference sequence). V was trimmed by 1 base and J by 11 bases, leaving 15 bases between them. CDR3 sequence (DNA): TGTGCCAGCAGCTTAGACAGGGAGTATTCGGCCCAGCATTTT. Protein product: CASSLDREYSAQHF.

This clone was seen more than once but under ten times. This chain connects TRBV5-6 to TRBJ2-2; TRBD2 matches at 8 bases. The length of the CDR3 is 15 residues. Germline V gives CDR1 SGHDT, CDR2 YYEEEE. V gave up 4 bases and J gave up 3 bases; unmatched junction bases: 5. Here the CDR3 reads CASSPGLAHTGELFF. CDR3 DNA sequence: TGTGCCAGCAGCCCTGGACTAGCCCACACCGGGGAGCTGTTTTTT.

CDR3 loop: CASSPTGVETQYF. The CDR3, as DNA: TGTGCCAGCAGCCCGACAGGGGTTGAGACCCAGTACTTC. The chain links TRBV9 to TRBJ2-5; 8 nucleotides agree with TRBD1. In germline, CDR1 is SGDLS, CDR2 YYNGEE. CDR3 length equals 13 residues. V lost 4 bases, J lost 5 bases, and 4 bases stayed unmatched.

The chain couples TRBV5-8 to TRBJ2-7, with TRBD1 matching 7 bases. The CDR3 runs to 15 residues. The junction had 6 bases not matched to a gene; V was cut back by 0 bases and J by 3 bases. Germline CDR1 SGHTS, CDR2 YDEGEE. The chain's CDR3 is CASSLGIQGNYEQYF. Here the CDR3 DNA reads TGTGCCAGCAGCTTGGGAATACAGGGGAACTACGAGCAGTACTTC.

The chain joins TRBV5-4 to TRBJ2-2; D might be TRBD1 (6 bases). Trimming removed 2 bases from V and 0 bases from J, with 11 bases in between. This CDR3 is built from 16 residues. Germline CDR1 SGHNT, CDR2 YYREEE (reference sequence). The CDR3 reads CASSFDPGANTGELFF. In DNA form, the CDR3 reads TGTGCCAGCAGCTTTGACCCAGGGGCGAACACCGGGGAGCTGTTTTTT.

This clone has more than one count but fewer than ten. The V call is TRBV7-9, the J call TRBJ1-6; D is uncertain. The V and J ends lost 1 base and 9 bases respectively, with 10 bases between them. The CDR3 runs 14 residues. Germline-derived CDR1 and CDR2 are SEHNR and FQNEAQ (reference sequence). CDR3 region: CASSLGGLGSPLHF. In nucleotides, the CDR3 is TGTGCCAGCAGCTTAGGAGGGTTAGGTTCACCCCTCCACTTT.

This clone was picked up one time. The chain is built from TRBV28 and TRBJ2-5; the D is unclear. The CDR3 loop spans 17 amino acids. The germline V gene has CDR1 MDHEN and CDR2 SYDVKM. Trimming shortened V by 2 bases and J by 3 bases, and 19 bases separated the two germline ends. CDR3 in amino acids: CASSLPTEISRKETQYF. CDR3 coding DNA: TGTGCCAGCAGTTTACCCACTGAGATCAGCAGGAAAGAGACCCAGTACTTC.

The chain joins TRBV6-5 to TRBJ2-7; a weak D match, TRBD2 (6 bases). Germline V gene lookup returns CDR1 MNHEY and CDR2 SVGAGI. The CDR3 length is 15 residues. Between the trimmed V and J ends, which lost 7 bases and 2 bases, there was a span of 18 bases. The DNA for the CDR3 is TGTGCCAGCACCCCCTTAGTCGGGGGAGCCTACGAGCAGTACTTC. Its translation: CASTPLVGGAYEQYF.

The J gene is TRBJ1-1, the V gene TRBV19; no clear D. V lost 6 bases and J 8 bases, leaving 13 bases between the germline ends. CDR1 and CDR2 from the germline V gene are LNHDA and SQIVND (reference sequence). The CDR3 sequence is 12 residues long. The CDR3 loop reads CASSQIKTEAFF. CDR3 nucleotides: TGTGCCAGTAGCCAAATCAAAACAGAAGCTTTCTTT.

V usage is TRBV15 and J usage is TRBJ1-1; tentatively, D is TRBD1 (5 bases). The CDR3 is made up of 15 amino acids. Trimming shortened V by 0 bases and J by 5 bases, and 13 bases separated the two germline ends. Germline V gene lookup returns CDR1 LNHNV and CDR2 YYDKDF (reference sequence). The CDR3 nucleotides are TGTGCCACCAGCAGAGATCAAGGGGTATCGACTGAAGCTTTCTTT. This gives the protein CATSRDQGVSTEAFF.

The V call is TRBV30, the J call TRBJ2-1; D might be TRBD1 (5 bases). Trimming stripped 1 base from V and 8 bases from J, with 21 bases between. Germline values: CDR1 GTSNPN, CDR2 SVGIG (reference sequence). This CDR3 has 16 residues. The CDR3 DNA sequence: TGTGCCTGGAGTGCCTCACAGGATATGACCAGCGATGAGCAGTTCTTC. Amino acid sequence: CAWSASQDMTSDEQFF.